These T cell receptor beta chains were read from a single sample in a study of blood T cell repertoires in COVID-19. Assay used: immunoSEQ multiplex PCR; TCRdb lists only in-frame clones, some missing. This sample has about 210,000 clones; about 91% occur once, and the top ten carry around 1.2%. Sample: peripheral blood. The receptor source for this set is a man aged 25 to 40 with acute or convalescent COVID-19. Each CDR3 is given with its conserved first and last residue. D genes are given only for firm matches. Some rows have no size entry. The others give once, few or many, or a class for an expanded clone.

j_gene | d_gene | v_gene | abundance | CDR3nt | CDR3aa
TRBJ1-3 | . | TRBV7-9 | . | TGTGCCAGCAGCTTGGACATCCTCATGAACACCATATATTTT | CASSLDILMNTIYF
TRBJ2-2 | TRBD2 | TRBV30 | . | TGTGCCTGGGGGACTAGCGGGGCCTCCGGGGAGCTGTTTTTT | CAWGTSGASGELFF
TRBJ1-2 | . | TRBV29-1 | . | TGCAGCGTTTTACCAGGGGACTATGGCTACACCTTC | CSVLPGDYGYTF
TRBJ2-6 | TRBD1 | TRBV4-1 | . | TGCGCCAGCAGAAAGAAAAAGACCCAAAGGGGGCCGGGGGCCAACGTCCTGACTTTC | CASRKKKTQRGPGANVLTF
TRBJ1-6 | . | TRBV28 | . | TGTGCCAGCCGACAATCCAGGGATTCACCCCTCCACTTT | CASRQSRDSPLHF
TRBJ2-3 | . | TRBV7-6 | . | TGTGCCAGCAGCTTAGTGACAGAAACAGATACGCAGTATTTT | CASSLVTETDTQYF
TRBJ1-5 | . | TRBV6-1 | . | TGTGCCAGCAGTGAAGCGCTGAGACAGCAGCATTTT | CASSEALRQQHF
TRBJ1-1 | . | TRBV5-8 | once | TGTGCCAGCAAATTTCCAAGGAGCACTGAAGCTTTCTTT | CASKFPRSTEAFF
TRBJ2-2 | . | TRBV9 | . | TGTGCCAGCAGCACTAGCACCGGGGAGCTGTTTTTT | CASSTSTGELFF
TRBJ2-5 | . | TRBV4-2 | . | TGTGCCAGCAGCCAAGACTTGGGGACTCCAGAGACCCAGTACTTC | CASSQDLGTPETQYF
TRBJ1-2 | TRBD1 | TRBV6-5 | . | TGTGCCAGCAGTTCACAGGGGTTCTATGGCTACACCTTC | CASSSQGFYGYTF
TRBJ2-7 | TRBD1 | TRBV27 | . | TGTGCCAGCAGTTGGGGGACAGGGGTCAACTACGAGCAGTACTTC | CASSWGTGVNYEQYF
TRBJ2-5 | TRBD2 | TRBV28 | . | TGTGCCAGCAGCCTAACTAGCGGGAGCTCAGAGACCCAGTACTTC | CASSLTSGSSETQYF
TRBJ1-4 | TRBD1 | TRBV5-1 | . | TGCGCCAGCAGCTTGACGGGACAGGGCGGGACTAATGAAAAACTGTTTTTT | CASSLTGQGGTNEKLFF
TRBJ1-1 | . | TRBV3-1/TRBV3-2 | . | TGTGCCAGCAGCCAAGACCGTGAAGCTTTCTTT | CASSQDREAFF
TRBJ2-1 | TRBD1 | TRBV5-4 | . | TGTGCCAGCAGCCCTGGGAGCGACAGGGGCCATGAGCAGTTCTTC | CASSPGSDRGHEQFF
TRBJ2-3 | TRBD2 | TRBV28 | . | TGTGCCAGCAGCTGGCCACTAGCGGGATTACTCCATCACACAGATACGCAGTATTTT | CASSWPLAGLLHHTDTQYF
TRBJ2-1 | TRBD2 | TRBV19 | . | TGTGCCAGTAGTATTTCAGCGGGGGCGCGGAATGAGCAGTTCTTC | CASSISAGARNEQFF
TRBJ2-1 | . | TRBV10-1 | . | TGCGCCAGCAGCACCACTAGGTTGGGCGATGAGCAGTTCTTC | CASSTTRLGDEQFF
TRBJ1-5 | . | TRBV5-6 | . | TGTGCCAGCAGCCCACAGGGCGGCGGCAATCAGCCCCAGCATTTT | CASSPQGGGNQPQHF
TRBJ2-7 | . | TRBV5-6 | . | TGTGCCAGCACCTCGGGGGATCTCGAGCAGTACTTC | CASTSGDLEQYF
TRBJ2-3 | . | TRBV11-1 | . | TGTGCCAGCAGCTTCCTCCGCCGGTTTGGAGATACGCAGTATTTT | CASSFLRRFGDTQYF
TRBJ1-5 | TRBD1 | TRBV5-8 | . | TGTGCCAGCAGCGGAGGGACAGGGGCTCTTCTTAGCAATCAGCCCCAGCATTTT | CASSGGTGALLSNQPQHF
TRBJ2-1 | TRBD2 | TRBV30 | . | TGTGCCTGGAGGACTCAACAACTAGCGGGAGGTGCCGGTGAGCAGTTCTTC | CAWRTQQLAGGAGEQFF
TRBJ2-7 | . | TRBV2 | . | TGTGCGGGGGACAGCGGGGGAGTCTACGAGCAGTACTTC | CAGDSGGVYEQYF
TRBJ1-3 | . | TRBV7-9 | . | TGTGCCAGCATCAACGCCGGGGACTCTGGAAACACCATATATTTT | CASINAGDSGNTIYF
TRBJ2-2 | . | TRBV10-2 | once | TGCGCCAGCAGTACAGGGTCCATAACCGGGGAGCTGTTTTTT | CASSTGSITGELFF
TRBJ2-7 | . | TRBV19 | . | TGTGCCAGTAGTATGCCCCGGACTTCTCCTCTTCCTTACGAGCAGTACTTC | CASSMPRTSPLPYEQYF
TRBJ1-2 | . | TRBV9 | once | TGTGCCAGCAGCTCGATGGGGGGAAGTTATGGCTACACCTTC | CASSSMGGSYGYTF
TRBJ1-2 | TRBD1 | TRBV5-4 | . | TGTGCCAGCAGCCTCCGGGACAGGGTGCGTGGCTACACCTTC | CASSLRDRVRGYTF
TRBJ2-7 | TRBD2 | TRBV7-3 | . | TGTGCCAGCAGCTCTGATAGCGGGAGCCCGTACGAGCAGTACTTC | CASSSDSGSPYEQYF
TRBJ1-1 | . | TRBV30 | . | TGTGCCTGGAGTCCATCAGGGGAAGCTGAAGCTTTCTTT | CAWSPSGEAEAFF
TRBJ1-5 | TRBD1 | TRBV4-1 | . | TGCGCCAGCAGCCAGTGGGACAGGGGGTATCAGCCCCAGCATTTT | CASSQWDRGYQPQHF
TRBJ1-2 | TRBD1 | TRBV30 | . | TGTGCCTGGAGTTTGACAGGGGTGCAGGGCTACACCTTC | CAWSLTGVQGYTF
TRBJ1-1 | . | TRBV28 | . | TGTGCCAGCAGTTTAGACCCCAGGGGCTCTGAAGCTTTCTTT | CASSLDPRGSEAFF
TRBJ1-2 | TRBD1 | TRBV28 | . | TGTGCCAGCAGACAAACAGGGGCAGGTGGCTACACCTTC | CASRQTGAGGYTF
TRBJ2-5 | TRBD1 | TRBV28 | . | TGTGCCAGCAGTTTTCTAGGGGACAGAAAGACCCAGTACTTC | CASSFLGDRKTQYF
TRBJ2-7 | . | TRBV30 | . | TGTGCCTGGAGTGTTCAATACGAGCAGTACTTC | CAWSVQYEQYF
TRBJ2-1 | . | TRBV21-1 | . | TGTGCCAGCAGCAAACTACGGGACAGCAACAATGAGCAGTTCTTC | CASSKLRDSNNEQFF
TRBJ2-5 | TRBD2 | TRBV28 | . | TGTGCCAGCAGCCTTTCGGGGGAGGGAGAGACCCAGTACTTC | CASSLSGEGETQYF
TRBJ2-5 | . | TRBV12-3/TRBV12-4 | . | TGTGCCAGCAGTGAGTGGGAGACCCAGTACTTC | CASSEWETQYF
TRBJ1-2 | . | TRBV13 | . | TGTGCCAGCAGCCTTGCGGAGCTCCCCTATGGCTACACCTTC | CASSLAELPYGYTF
TRBJ1-1 | TRBD1 | TRBV28 | . | TGTGCCAGCAGTACAGGGGGGACTGAAGCTTTCTTT | CASSTGGTEAFF
TRBJ1-2 | . | TRBV7-3 | . | TGTGCCAGCAGCTTCCTAAGGGGGTTTGGCTACACCTTC | CASSFLRGFGYTF
TRBJ2-2 | . | TRBV7-9 | . | TGTGCCAGCAGCGATCAGGGGAACACCGGGGAGCTGTTTTTT | CASSDQGNTGELFF
TRBJ1-2 | TRBD1 | TRBV5-6 | . | TGTGCCAGCAGCAAACGGGACAGGGGTCCCTATGGCTACACCTTC | CASSKRDRGPYGYTF
TRBJ1-1 | . | TRBV19 | . | TGTGCCAGTAGTATCGGGGGTCACACTGAAGCTTTCTTT | CASSIGGHTEAFF
TRBJ2-3 | . | TRBV6-4 | . | TGTGCCAGTTGGGCGCGGGATCGCACAGATACGCAGTATTTT | CASWARDRTDTQYF
TRBJ1-6 | TRBD1 | TRBV28 | few | TGTGCCAGCGCCTCTAGCGCAGGGGGCGGTTCACCCCTCCACTTT | CASASSAGGGSPLHF
TRBJ1-5 | TRBD1 | TRBV28 | . | TGTGCCAGCCGGACAGGGAAAAGCAATCAGCCCCAGCATTTT | CASRTGKSNQPQHF
TRBJ2-7 | TRBD2 | TRBV13 | . | TGTGCCAGCAGCATACTAGGACTAGCTCCCTGGGAGCAGTACTTC | CASSILGLAPWEQYF